The 32 T cell receptor beta chains below were found in one sample sequenced in a study of blood T cell repertoires in COVID-19. Assay used: immunoSEQ multiplex PCR; TCRdb lists only in-frame clones, some missing. The sample has about 220,000 clones, 70% to 85% seen once. Sequenced input: PBMCs or T cells enriched from blood (not recorded which). These receptors were obtained from a woman aged 55-70 years who had recovered from COVID-19.

The rearrangement joins TRBV10-3 to TRBJ2-7, with unresolved D. Germline V gene sequence: CDR1 ENHRY, CDR2 SYGVKD. The CDR3 spans 14 residues. V gave up 0 bases and J gave up 2 bases, with 8 bases separating them. CDR3 coding DNA: TGTGCCATCAGTGAGTCCAGACAAGCCTACGAGCAGTACTTC. Protein: CAISESRQAYEQYF.

This rearrangement joins TRBV19 to TRBJ1-1; 9 bases agree with TRBD1. The J segment lost 1 base and the V segment lost 3 bases, leaving 0 bases of the junction unmatched. The CDR3 runs 14 residues. Germline CDR1 LNHDA, CDR2 SQIVND (reference sequence). As DNA, the CDR3 is TGTGCCAGTAGTATGGACAGGGGGAACACTGAAGCTTTCTTT. It translates to CASSMDRGNTEAFF.

This clone came up a few times. The CDR3 is CASSLTAPLHF. The CDR3 DNA reads TGTGCCAGCAGCTTAACAGCACCCCTCCACTTT. The genes are TRBV7-9 and TRBJ1-6, with D unresolved. Germline lookup yields CDR1 SEHNR and CDR2 FQNEAQ (reference sequence). The CDR3 runs to 11 residues. Trimming removed 2 bases from V and 11 bases from J, with 4 bases in between.

The CDR3 bases are TGCGCCAGCAGCTCCTCCGGGGGGTCTAATGGCTACACCTTC. As protein: CASSSSGGSNGYTF. J is TRBJ1-2 and V is TRBV5-1; D is perhaps TRBD1 (5 bases). V shed 3 bases and J shed 6 bases, with 15 bases lying between them. From germline, CDR1 is SGHRS and CDR2 YFSETQ. The CDR3 has 14 residues.

This clone came up a few times. The V gene is TRBV11-1, the J gene TRBJ1-2; D gene ambiguous. In germline, CDR1 is SGHAT, CDR2 FQDESV (reference sequence). This CDR3 spans 15 amino acids. V lost 1 base and J lost 4, with 13 bases in between. The CDR3 DNA sequence: TGTGCCAGCAGCTTAGATTCCGGGGAAGTCTATGGCTACACCTTC. Its translation: CASSLDSGEVYGYTF. The full variable domain, rest sourced from reference TRBV11-1 and TRBJ1-2, is EAEVAQSPRYKITEKSQAVAFWCDPISGHATLYWYRQILGQGPELLVQFQDESVVDDSQLPKDRFSAERLKGVDSTLKIQPAELGDSAMYLCASSLDSGEVYGYTFGSGTRLTVV.

The J gene is TRBJ2-7, the V gene TRBV6-5; 11 bases agree with TRBD1. Germline V lookup: CDR1 MNHEY, CDR2 SVGAGI. Trimming took 6 bases from V and 4 from J; bases not matched to a gene: 5. CDR3 length equals 14 residues. The DNA of the CDR3 is TGTGCCAGCAGAACGGACAGGGGGCCGTACGAGCAGTACTTC. Translating it yields CASRTDRGPYEQYF.

CDR3 DNA: TGCGCCAGCAGCTTGGGACAGGGGCTCAATCAGCCCCAGCATTTT. It codes for CASSLGQGLNQPQHF. The V and J genes are TRBV5-1 and TRBJ1-5, with TRBD1 matching 8 bases. With 0 bases clipped from V and 3 bases from J, the junction kept 2 bases outside the gene matches. Germline V lookup: CDR1 SGHRS, CDR2 YFSETQ. The CDR3 runs 15 residues.

The chain is built from TRBV2 and TRBJ2-4, with a weak D call TRBD2 (6 bases). Germline CDR1 reads SNHLY; CDR2 reads FYNNEI. V lost 4 bases, J lost 7 bases, and 20 bases lay in between. CDR3 length: 16 residues. This CDR3 reads CASSARGRRVGNIQYF. The CDR3, as DNA: TGTGCCAGCAGTGCACGAGGAAGGAGGGTGGGGAACATTCAGTACTTC.

The chain combines TRBV5-4 with TRBJ2-5; a possible D gene is TRBD2 (5 bases). The CDR3 runs to 14 residues. Germline loops: CDR1 SGHNT, CDR2 YYREEE (reference sequence). V was pared by 4 bases and J by 3 bases, with 13 bases between. CDR3: CASSQTAGEETQYF. The CDR3 DNA reads TGTGCCAGCAGCCAAACGGCCGGGGAAGAGACCCAGTACTTC.

The rearrangement links TRBV5-4 to TRBJ1-2; D unclear. In germline, CDR1 is SGHNT, CDR2 YYREEE (reference sequence). V lost 4 bases and J 6 bases, leaving 19 bases between the germline ends. This CDR3 comprises 15 residues. The CDR3 sequence: CASSPNGGLSDGYTF. CDR3 sequence (DNA): TGTGCCAGCAGCCCGAACGGAGGACTAAGCGATGGCTACACCTTC.

This clone was detected a few times. The rearrangement joins TRBV6-5 to TRBJ1-4; TRBD1 might be the D (6 bases). This CDR3 region has 12 residues. Germline CDR1 is MNHEY and CDR2 is SVGAGI. The V end was cut by 10 bases, the J end by 7 bases, with 13 bases between. The CDR3 coding sequence is TGTGCCATCGGGAGGGGGTCTGAAAAACTGTTTTTT. Translating it yields CAIGRGSEKLFF.

The genes are TRBV5-8 and TRBJ1-2; D is possibly TRBD1 (6 bases). The V end lost 4 bases, the J end lost 6 bases, and 13 bases lay between the germline ends. Germline CDR1 reads SGHTS; CDR2 reads YDEGEE. The CDR3 loop spans 13 amino acids. CDR3 coding DNA: TGTGCCAGCAGCCGTGAAACAGGGAATGGCTACACCTTC. Its translation: CASSRETGNGYTF.

This clone was detected only once. The chain uses TRBV11-3 and TRBJ2-1; 7 bases fit TRBD1. The CDR3 has 14 residues. Germline trimming cut 0 bases from V and 8 bases from J; bases unmatched to any gene: 4. Germline V gene lookup returns CDR1 SGHNT and CDR2 YENEEA. The CDR3 loop is CASSLEGTEYEQFF. For the CDR3, the DNA is TGTGCCAGCAGCTTAGAGGGGACAGAATATGAGCAGTTCTTC.

The DNA for the CDR3 is TGTGCCAGCAGCGTAGCGACAGGGGGCGCTGGCTACACCTTC. It codes for CASSVATGGAGYTF. The chain joins TRBV9 to TRBJ1-2, with 10 bases fitting TRBD1. Germline V lookup: CDR1 SGDLS, CDR2 YYNGEE. The CDR3 runs to 14 residues. V gave up 0 bases and J gave up 7 bases; unmatched junction bases: 3.

CDR3: CASSRSGTDVYGYTF. CDR3 sequence (DNA): TGTGCCAGCTCTCGGTCCGGGACAGACGTTTATGGCTACACCTTC. This rearrangement joins TRBV18 to TRBJ1-2, with 7 bases identical to TRBD1. Germline lookup yields CDR1 KGHSH and CDR2 LQKENI. Trimming cost V 6 bases and J 5 bases; bases outside gene matches: 12. The CDR3 has 15 residues.

In its sample, this clone was seen once. J is TRBJ2-7 and V is TRBV7-2; perhaps TRBD1 as D (6 bases). The CDR3 loop spans 14 amino acids. CDR1 and CDR2 from the germline V gene are SGHTA and FQGNSA. V was clipped by 5 bases and J by 3 bases, with 14 bases between them. CDR3 region: CASSLPGQNYEQYF. CDR3 nucleotide sequence: TGTGCCAGCAGCCTCCCCGGACAGAACTACGAGCAGTACTTC.

The CDR3 nucleotides read TGTGCCAGCAGCCTCGAGGCCTATGGCTACACCTTC. Translated, it gives CASSLEAYGYTF. This chain links TRBV12-3 or TRBV12-4 with TRBJ1-2; D remains unclear. The CDR3 spans 12 residues. Trimming took off 6 bases at V and 4 bases at J, with 9 bases between the two ends.

The rearrangement links TRBV10-3 to TRBJ2-7; 10 bases align to TRBD1. The CDR3 is made up of 16 amino acids. The junction had 13 bases not matched to a gene; V was cut back by 5 bases and J by 6 bases. Germline V lookup: CDR1 ENHRY, CDR2 SYGVKD. CDR3 DNA sequence: TGTGCCATCAGTACACTCCACGGGACAGGGGTTTTCGAGCAGTACTTC. The encoded protein is CAISTLHGTGVFEQYF.

The chain employs TRBV7-3 and TRBJ2-2, with 12 bases fitting TRBD1. The CDR3 runs to 15 residues. V dropped 5 bases and J dropped 6; count of bases not matched to a gene: 4. Germline V gene data show CDR1 as SGHTA and CDR2 as FQGTGA. DNA of the CDR3: TGTGCCAGCAGCAAGGGACAGGGGGCATCCGGGGAGCTGTTTTTT. Translating it yields CASSKGQGASGELFF.

This rearrangement joins TRBV5-1 to TRBJ2-5, with D perhaps TRBD1 (5 bases). This CDR3 is built from 13 residues. Germline CDR1 and CDR2: SGHRS and YFSETQ. The V and J ends lost 2 bases and 3 bases respectively, with 8 bases between them. CDR3 sequence (DNA): TGCGCCAGCAGCTTTTTAGGGGAAGAGACCCAGTACTTC. Translation: CASSFLGEETQYF.

The V call is TRBV6-5, the J call TRBJ2-3; 13 nucleotides line up with TRBD2. From germline, CDR1 is MNHEY and CDR2 SVGAGI. The V and J ends lost 7 bases and 2 bases, in that order; junction bases with no gene match: 3. The CDR3 extends over 15 amino acids. Here the CDR3 DNA reads TGTGCCAGCATACTAGCGGGAGGGCACACAGATACGCAGTATTTT. It is translated as CASILAGGHTDTQYF.

The chain combines TRBV4-2 with TRBJ1-3; D gene ambiguous. Germline loops: CDR1 LGHNA, CDR2 YNFKEQ. The length of the CDR3 is 18 residues. V lost 1 base and J lost 0, with 16 bases in between. CDR3 sequence (DNA): TGTGCCAGCAGCCAAGCGCTCGTAACTACCTCCTCTGGAAACACCATATATTTT. Translating gives CASSQALVTTSSGNTIYF.

This clone was observed once. The rearrangement links TRBV12-3 or TRBV12-4 to TRBJ1-1, with D unresolved. The CDR3 extends over 13 amino acids. Trimming stripped 6 bases from V and 4 bases from J, with 12 bases between. The CDR3 is CASRSGWATEAFF. The CDR3 bases are TGTGCCAGCAGATCGGGGTGGGCCACTGAAGCTTTCTTT.

This clone was detected a few times. The chain recombines TRBV7-9 with TRBJ2-7, with a weak D call TRBD2 (5 bases). Germline CDR1 SEHNR, CDR2 FQNEAQ (reference sequence). V was trimmed by 5 bases and J by 7 bases, leaving 18 bases between them. The CDR3 sequence is 14 residues long. The CDR3: CASSASGTAREQYF. CDR3 DNA sequence: TGTGCCAGCAGCGCCTCGGGAACAGCTAGAGAGCAGTACTTC.

In DNA form, the CDR3 reads TGTGCCAGCAGCGTCCAGGTCAGAGGGACATACAATCAGCCCCAGCATTTT. It specifies CASSVQVRGTYNQPQHF. V is TRBV5-5 and J is TRBJ1-5; possibly TRBD1 for D (6 bases). Trimming left V 4 bases short and J 3 bases short, with 20 bases between. Germline CDR1 and CDR2: SGHKS and YYEKEE (reference sequence). This CDR3 has 17 amino acids.

The chain couples TRBV2 to TRBJ2-3; 13 bases fit TRBD2. Per germline, CDR1 SNHLY and CDR2 FYNNEI. V was pared by 6 bases and J by 6 bases, with 12 bases of the junction left unmatched. The CDR3 consists of 17 residues. CDR3 protein: CASSVPLAGGPKDTQYF. The CDR3 DNA reads TGTGCCAGCAGCGTTCCACTAGCGGGAGGGCCGAAGGATACGCAGTATTTT.

The chain carries TRBV7-6 and TRBJ1-1, with 8 bases lining up with TRBD1. V was clipped by 1 base and J by 4 bases; unmatched bases: 8. The CDR3 sequence is 16 residues long. Looked up from germline, CDR1 is SGHVS and CDR2 is FNYEAQ. For the CDR3, the DNA is TGTGCCAGCAGCTTAGTAGGCAGGGGGCTATCCACTGAAGCTTTCTTT. Translated: CASSLVGRGLSTEAFF.

The chain uses TRBV7-9 and TRBJ1-1, with a tentative D call TRBD1 (5 bases). V lost 6 bases and J lost 2, with 13 bases in between. Germline values: CDR1 SEHNR, CDR2 FQNEAQ (reference sequence). The CDR3 extends over 14 amino acids. The CDR3 nucleotides are TGTGCCAGCAGAAGTCAAGGGGAAAACACTGAAGCTTTCTTT. It translates to CASRSQGENTEAFF.

The gene calls are TRBV11-2 and TRBJ1-2, with D unresolved. The CDR3 length is 15 residues. Germline CDR1 and CDR2: SGHAT and FQNNGV. V was pared by 2 bases and J by 2 bases, with 12 bases between. CDR3 in DNA: TGTGCCAGCAGCTTAACCCCGGGCGGGAACTATGGCTACACCTTC. Encoded protein: CASSLTPGGNYGYTF.

The chain uses TRBV3-1 (or the pseudogene TRBV3-2) and TRBJ2-7, with TRBD1 matching over 10 bases. This CDR3 is built from 14 residues. After removal of 4 bases from V and 2 bases from J, the junction contained 2 bases not matched to a gene. CDR1 and CDR2 from the germline V gene are LGHDT and YNNKEL (reference sequence). The CDR3 sequence: CASSRGTGAYEQYF. In DNA, the CDR3 is TGTGCCAGCAGCCGCGGGACAGGGGCCTACGAGCAGTACTTC.

The chain recombines TRBV7-3 with TRBJ1-2, with no clear D. V lost 0 bases, J lost 2 bases, and 16 bases lay in between. The CDR3 runs 17 residues. CDR1 SGHTA and CDR2 FQGTGA come from the germline V gene. The CDR3 DNA reads TGTGCCAGCAGCTTAACCCTTGTTAAGAACTCCAACTATGGCTACACCTTC. It translates to CASSLTLVKNSNYGYTF.

This chain links TRBV7-3 with TRBJ1-5, with a tentative D call TRBD1 (5 bases). The CDR3 contains 13 residues. The germline V gene has CDR1 SGHTA and CDR2 FQGTGA. Trimming took off 0 bases at V and 7 bases at J, with 7 bases between the two ends. The CDR3 region has the DNA TGTGCCAGCAGCTTAACTAAGGGGCAGCCCCAGCATTTT. Translated: CASSLTKGQPQHF. The variable domain in full, with the rest retrieved from reference TRBV7-3 and TRBJ1-5, is GAGVSQTPSNKVTEKGKYVELRCDPISGHTALYWYRQSLGQGPEFLIYFQGTGAADDSGLPNDRFFAVRPEGSVSTLKIQRTERGDSAVYLCASSLTKGQPQHFGDGTRLSIL.